This TCR beta chain is from a study of shared clonotypes between healthy human individuals. Across the whole study: A donor's plate count was three for CD4 naive and three for CD4 memory; CD8 naive had two and CD8 memory one.

Overall study results and limits: Clonotype sharing among donors was thought likely to change with sequencing depth. For naive CD4 cells, roughly 5% of clonotypes were shared across a few donors.

Produced via immunoSEQ multiplex PCR; TCRdb's table is partial and in-frame only. The repertoire holds some 1.5 million clones, with roughly 98% as singletons. About this clone itself: The antigen is undetermined.

This sequence was found in a young man in good health. Source material: naive CD4+ T cells sorted from blood. Subset given: CD45RA+ positively selected.

CDR3 DNA: TGTGCCAGCAGTTTGGCCCCCGGGACGTTCTACGAGCAGTACTTC. It translates to CASSLAPGTFYEQYF. The chain carries TRBV28 and TRBJ2-7; D may be TRBD1 or TRBD2 (5 bases each). The CDR3 totals 15 residues. Germline loops: CDR1 MDHEN, CDR2 SYDVKM. Trimming stripped 3 bases from V and 3 bases from J, with 15 bases between.